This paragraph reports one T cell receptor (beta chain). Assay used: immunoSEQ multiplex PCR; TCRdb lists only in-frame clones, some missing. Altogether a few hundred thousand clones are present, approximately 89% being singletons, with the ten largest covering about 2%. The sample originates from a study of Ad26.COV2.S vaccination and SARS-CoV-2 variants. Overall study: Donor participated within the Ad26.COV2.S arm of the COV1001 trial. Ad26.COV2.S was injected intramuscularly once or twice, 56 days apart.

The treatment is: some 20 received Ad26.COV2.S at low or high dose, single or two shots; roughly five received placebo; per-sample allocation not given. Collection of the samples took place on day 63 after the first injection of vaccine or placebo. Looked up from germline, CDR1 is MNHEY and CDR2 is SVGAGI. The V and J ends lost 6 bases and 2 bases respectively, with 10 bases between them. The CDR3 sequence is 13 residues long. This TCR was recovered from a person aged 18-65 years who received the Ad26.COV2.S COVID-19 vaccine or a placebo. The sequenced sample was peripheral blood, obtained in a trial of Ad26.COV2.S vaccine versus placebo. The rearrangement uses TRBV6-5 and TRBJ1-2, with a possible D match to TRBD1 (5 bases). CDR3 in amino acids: CASRVGGNYGYTF. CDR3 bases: TGTGCCAGCAGGGTGGGGGGAAACTATGGCTACACCTTC.